This T cell receptor beta chain was identified during a study of cytomegalovirus exposure and HLA in healthy donors. V was cut by 6 bases and J by 2 bases, with 18 bases left in between. The CDR3 spans 16 residues. Per the germline V gene, CDR1 is LNHDA and CDR2 is SQIVND (reference sequence). The PCR contained 60 Vbeta and 13 Jbeta primers. Profiled with immunoSEQ multiplex PCR; TCRdb holds only in-frame clones, not every one. The sample lists fewer than 250,000 clones, more than 70% seen once, with 4.5% to 5.5% in the top ten. The sample consisted of PBMCs. This TCR was sampled from a man aged 25-45 years in good health and CMV-seropositive. The chain links TRBV19 to TRBJ2-3; a possible D gene is TRBD1 (5 bases). The CDR3 sequence is CASSQLTGIFTDTQYF. CDR3 DNA sequence: TGTGCCAGTAGCCAACTCACAGGAATATTCACAGATACGCAGTATTTT.